Listed below are T cell receptor beta chains from one sample, sequenced in a study of cytomegalovirus exposure and HLA in healthy donors. Produced via immunoSEQ multiplex PCR; TCRdb's table is partial and in-frame only. This sample's table has roughly 71,000 clones. The sequenced sample was PBMCs. The source is a woman in her 40s in good health and CMV-seropositive. CDR3s include the opening cysteine and the closing phenylalanine or tryptophan. Fields, in order: CDR3 DNA, CDR3 protein, V gene, J gene, D gene. A D gene is named only where the DNA matches it firmly.

DNA: TGTGCCAGCAGTCCGTCACGTTTCGGTCCCGACGAGCAGTACTTC
CDR3: CASSPSRFGPDEQYF
V: TRBV28
J: TRBJ2-7
D: .

DNA: TGTGCCAGCAGTTACGGGACTAGCATCGATACGCAGTATTTT
CDR3: CASSYGTSIDTQYF
V: TRBV6-6
J: TRBJ2-3
D: TRBD2

DNA: TGTGCCAGCAGGGAAGTGGGACTCTCTACGATGACGCAGTACTTC
CDR3: CASREVGLSTMTQYF
V: TRBV11-2
J: TRBJ2-7
D: .

DNA: TGTGCCAGCAGTTACTCGATCGGCGGGGCCGCCTACGAGCAGTACTTC
CDR3: CASSYSIGGAAYEQYF
V: TRBV6-5
J: TRBJ2-7
D: .

DNA: TGTGCCAGCAGTGAACTCGCCGGGACTATTAAGGGAGATACGCAGTATTTT
CDR3: CASSELAGTIKGDTQYF
V: TRBV6-1
J: TRBJ2-3
D: TRBD2

DNA: TGCGCCAGCAGCGCGGACGGACAGGGCCGATATGGCTACACCTTC
CDR3: CASSADGQGRYGYTF
V: TRBV4-3
J: TRBJ1-2
D: TRBD1

DNA: TGTGCCAGCAGTTGGACAGGGGCCCTTGGGGAAAAACTGTTTTTT
CDR3: CASSWTGALGEKLFF
V: TRBV6-5
J: TRBJ1-4
D: TRBD1

DNA: TGTGCCAGCTCACCACCAAGAGGGAATGGGAAGCAAGAGACCCAGTACTTC
CDR3: CASSPPRGNGKQETQYF
V: TRBV18
J: TRBJ2-5
D: .

DNA: TGTGCCATCGCGGTAGCTGGTGAGCAGTTCTTC
CDR3: CAIAVAGEQFF
V: TRBV10-3
J: TRBJ2-1
D: .

DNA: TGTGCTAGTGGCCTCCTTGCAACTAATGAAAAACTGTTTTTT
CDR3: CASGLLATNEKLFF
V: TRBV12-5
J: TRBJ1-4
D: .

DNA: TGCGCCAGCAGCCCGCTCGTGGGGTCGGAGGACACTGAAGCTTTCTTT
CDR3: CASSPLVGSEDTEAFF
V: TRBV4-3
J: TRBJ1-1
D: .

DNA: TGTGCCAGTAGTATACCGGGAAGGATGAACACTGAAGCTTTCTTT
CDR3: CASSIPGRMNTEAFF
V: TRBV19
J: TRBJ1-1
D: .

DNA: TGCAGCGTTGACGGGACTAGCGGCGAGCAGTACTTC
CDR3: CSVDGTSGEQYF
V: TRBV29-1
J: TRBJ2-7
D: TRBD2

DNA: TGTGCCAGCAGCTTGACTAGCGGCACAGATACGCAGTATTTT
CDR3: CASSLTSGTDTQYF
V: TRBV5-6
J: TRBJ2-3
D: TRBD2

DNA: TGTGCCACACGACTGGAGTTAAACTATGGCTACACCTTC
CDR3: CATRLELNYGYTF
V: TRBV6-1
J: TRBJ1-2
D: .

DNA: TGCGCCAGCAGCCCTCGGGACAGGGAGTCTGGAAACACCATATATTTT
CDR3: CASSPRDRESGNTIYF
V: TRBV4-1
J: TRBJ1-3
D: TRBD1

DNA: TGTGCCAGCAGTTTAACCCAGGGCGCCGGGGAGCTGTTTTTT
CDR3: CASSLTQGAGELFF
V: TRBV27
J: TRBJ2-2
D: .

DNA: TGTGCCAGCAGCCGGACAGGGGAAGGCGATGAGCAGTTCTTC
CDR3: CASSRTGEGDEQFF
V: TRBV7-3
J: TRBJ2-1
D: TRBD1

DNA: TGTGCCAGCAGCCCCCGACTAGCGGGGGGGCTAACCGGGGAGCTGTTTTTT
CDR3: CASSPRLAGGLTGELFF
V: TRBV9
J: TRBJ2-2
D: TRBD2

DNA: TGTGCCAGCAGCTTAGGGGGGACAGACTCACTCGGGGAGACCCAGTACTTC
CDR3: CASSLGGTDSLGETQYF
V: TRBV7-3
J: TRBJ2-5
D: .